The next 22 T cell receptor beta chains were all read from a single sample in a study of T cell responses to AZD1222 COVID-19 vaccine. The data were produced by immunoSEQ multiplex PCR, yet TCRdb's version contains in-frame clones alone and is incomplete. The sample consists of about 56,000 clones, 80% to 90% of them appearing once. Sample: peripheral blood, taken on day 0 of AZD1222 vaccination. The receptor source for this set is an adult in good health.

The V gene is TRBV13, the J gene TRBJ2-2; TRBD2 aligns across 8 bases. The CDR3 runs to 19 residues. The germline CDR1 and CDR2 sequences are PRHDT and FYEKMQ (reference sequence). V dropped 1 base and J dropped 2; count of bases not matched to a gene: 12. The CDR3 nucleotides are TGTGCCAGCAGCTTAGTGTCTAGCGGGTACGATTTTAACACCGGGGAGCTGTTTTTT. Encoded protein: CASSLVSSGYDFNTGELFF.

The chain carries TRBV12-3 or TRBV12-4 and TRBJ2-7; perhaps TRBD2 as D (7 bases). V shed 8 bases and J shed 3 bases, with 14 bases lying between them. The CDR3 has 13 residues. The CDR3 here is CASWEGVGYEQYF. CDR3 sequence (DNA): TGTGCCAGCTGGGAGGGGGTGGGCTACGAGCAGTACTTC.

V is TRBV30 and J is TRBJ2-7, with no clear D. Germline V gene lookup returns CDR1 GTSNPN and CDR2 SVGIG (reference sequence). The length of the CDR3 is 12 residues. Trimming removed 5 bases at V and 0 bases at J, with 8 bases between. Here the CDR3 DNA reads TGTGCCTGGGCGCACAGCTCCTACGAGCAGTACTTC. This sequence encodes CAWAHSSYEQYF.

This chain joins TRBV10-1 and TRBJ1-3; D unresolved. Trimming left V 6 bases short and J 6 bases short, with 6 bases between. This CDR3 region has 11 residues. The germline V gene has CDR1 WNHNN and CDR2 SYGVQD (reference sequence). CDR3 in amino acids: CASSVINTIYF. The CDR3 DNA follows: TGCGCCAGCAGCGTTATAAACACCATATATTTT.

The genes are TRBV6-2 or TRBV6-3 and TRBJ1-2; possible D gene TRBD1, 6 bases. The ends were cut back, 3 bases at V and 0 bases at J, with 14 bases in the middle. Germline-derived CDR1 and CDR2 are MNHEY and SVGEGT. The CDR3 runs 16 residues. The CDR3 nucleotides are TGTGCCAGCAGTTATCCCGGGGAGGGGGCTAACTATGGCTACACCTTC. It codes for CASSYPGEGANYGYTF.

The rearrangement joins TRBV6-5 to TRBJ1-6, with D maybe TRBD1 (6 bases). This CDR3 has 14 amino acids. CDR1 is MNHEY, CDR2 SVGAGI, per germline. V gave up 8 bases and J gave up 10 bases, with 18 bases separating them. CDR3 coding DNA: TGTGCCAGCCGCAGGGGCATGAGCGAGTCACCCCTCCACTTT. It encodes CASRRGMSESPLHF.

This sequence joins TRBV14 and TRBJ1-6; 9 bases match TRBD1. Germline CDR1 reads SGHDN; CDR2 reads FVKESK. CDR3 length: 15 amino acids. Unmatched junction bases numbered 6, after V lost 5 bases and J lost 7 bases. The CDR3 DNA is TGTGCCAGCAGCGAAACAGGGGGCAAGAATTCACCCCTCCACTTT. It is translated as CASSETGGKNSPLHF.

This clone has just one count. The rearrangement uses TRBV6-5 and TRBJ2-1; 7 positions match TRBD1. This CDR3 has 15 amino acids. CDR1 is MNHEY, CDR2 SVGAGI, per germline. Germline trimming cut 6 bases from V and 2 bases from J; bases unmatched to any gene: 7. The DNA for the CDR3 is TGTGCCAGCAGCCTTTACCAGGGGGCCTACAATGAGCAGTTCTTC. Translated: CASSLYQGAYNEQFF.

The V gene is TRBV10-3, the J gene TRBJ1-3, with D possibly being TRBD1 (5 bases). CDR1 ENHRY and CDR2 SYGVKD come from the germline V gene. Trimming cost V 6 bases and J 8 bases, with 11 bases left between them. The CDR3 totals 12 residues. The DNA for the CDR3 is TGTGCCATCAGGGGGACCGTAGACACCATATATTTT. It codes for CAIRGTVDTIYF.

The chain employs TRBV19 and TRBJ2-7, with 10 bases matching TRBD1. The germline V gene encodes CDR1 LNHDA and CDR2 SQIVND (reference sequence). The trim removed 6 bases at V and 0 bases at J, leaving 5 bases unmatched. The CDR3 length is 15 residues. The CDR3 sequence is CASSGQGECSYEQYF. The CDR3 coding sequence is TGTGCCAGTAGCGGACAGGGGGAATGCTCCTACGAGCAGTACTTC.

Points on this clone: Other DNA sequences within the sample encode an identical CDR3. V is TRBV10-3 and J is TRBJ2-6, with 11 bases that match TRBD1. The CDR3 sequence is 17 residues long. V dropped 3 bases and J dropped 0; count of bases not matched to a gene: 1. The germline V gene encodes CDR1 ENHRY and CDR2 SYGVKD. CDR3 sequence: CAISEGTGGSGANVLTF. The DNA of the CDR3 is TGTGCCATCAGTGAAGGGACAGGGGGCTCTGGGGCCAACGTCCTGACTTTC.

This clone was observed a handful of times. The chain recombines TRBV28 with TRBJ1-5, with a possible D match to TRBD1 (6 bases). The CDR3 has 15 amino acids. The V gene's germline CDR1 is MDHEN and CDR2 SYDVKM. Trimming shortened V by 6 bases and J by 2 bases, and 14 bases separated the two germline ends. CDR3 nucleotides: TGTGCCAGCAGCCAAACAGGGATGGGCAATCAGCCCCAGCATTTT. This codes for CASSQTGMGNQPQHF.

The J gene is TRBJ1-4, the V gene TRBV4-1; no clear D gene. The CDR3 covers 17 residues. Germline V CDR1 and CDR2: MGHRA, YSYEKL. The V end was cut by 4 bases, the J end by 4 bases, with 19 bases between. The CDR3 nucleotides are TGCGCCAGCAGCCTCCCGAGCCTCCGGCAGTTTAATGAAAAACTGTTTTTT. It is translated as CASSLPSLRQFNEKLFF.

This chain connects TRBV28 to TRBJ2-7, with D possibly being TRBD2 (6 bases). Trimming pared 7 bases from V and 3 bases from J, leaving 16 bases between. Germline CDR1 reads MDHEN; CDR2 reads SYDVKM. The CDR3 is made up of 14 amino acids. The CDR3 bases are TGTGCCAGCACGGGGGAGCTAGAGGGCTACGAGCAGTACTTC. Residues: CASTGELEGYEQYF. The variable domain in full, completed from reference TRBV28 and TRBJ2-7, reads DVKVTQSSRYLVKRTGEKVFLECVQDMDHENMFWYRQDPGLGLRLIYFSYDVKMKEKGDIPEGYSVSREKKERFSLILESASTNQTSMYLCASTGELEGYEQYFGPGTRLTVT.

The chain uses TRBV30 and TRBJ1-5; no firm D call. V was trimmed by 1 base and J by 4 bases, leaving 5 bases between them. The CDR3 covers 12 residues. The germline gives CDR1 GTSNPN, CDR2 SVGIG (reference sequence). The CDR3 DNA reads as TGTGCCTGGAGTGATCAAAATCAGCCCCAGCATTTT. This encodes CAWSDQNQPQHF.

The chain employs TRBV14 and TRBJ1-1; D call uncertain. Deletions cut 3 bases from V and 4 bases from J, with 12 bases between. Looked up from germline, CDR1 is SGHDN and CDR2 is FVKESK. The CDR3 has 14 residues. The CDR3 coding sequence is TGTGCCAGCAGCCAGAAGGGTAGAACCACTGAAGCTTTCTTT. It yields the protein CASSQKGRTTEAFF. Supplemented by reference TRBV14 and TRBJ1-1, the full variable domain reads EAGVTQFPSHSVIEKGQTVTLRCDPISGHDNLYWYRRVMGKEIKFLLHFVKESKQDESGMPNNRFLAERTGGTYSTLKVQPAELEDSGVYFCASSQKGRTTEAFFGQGTRLTVV.

The chain is built from TRBV5-5 and TRBJ2-1; D assignment may be TRBD1 or TRBD2 (6 bases each). The V and J ends lost 1 base and 0 bases respectively, with 14 bases between them. CDR1 and CDR2 from the germline V gene are SGHKS and YYEKEE (reference sequence). The CDR3 runs to 17 residues. CDR3 nucleotides: TGTGCCAGCAGCTTGAGGGGGGCGGGGAGCTCCTACAATGAGCAGTTCTTC. Protein product: CASSLRGAGSSYNEQFF.

This clone was detected a few times. The CDR3 nucleotides read TGTGCCAGCAGTTTGTCGGTCGGTTATGGATACGAGCAGTACTTC. Protein sequence: CASSLSVGYGYEQYF. The rearrangement joins TRBV27 to TRBJ2-7, with no clear D. Trimming removed 3 bases at V and 4 bases at J, with 16 bases between. The CDR3 has 15 residues. Germline lookup yields CDR1 MNHEY and CDR2 SMNVEV (reference sequence).

V and J are TRBV4-2 and TRBJ1-5; tentative D call: TRBD1 (5 bases). Per germline, CDR1 LGHNA and CDR2 YNFKEQ. CDR3 length: 15 amino acids. V lost 0 bases and J lost 6, with 12 bases in between. The CDR3 is CASSQDGGAGQPQHF. The CDR3 nucleotides are TGTGCCAGCAGCCAAGATGGGGGAGCGGGTCAGCCCCAGCATTTT.

The chain has TRBV2 and TRBJ2-1; the D gene is possibly TRBD1 (6 bases). V was shortened by 2 bases and J by 5 bases, with 13 bases between the two germline ends. The germline gives CDR1 SNHLY, CDR2 FYNNEI. CDR3 length: 15 residues. The CDR3 loop is CASSERQGSDNEQFF. The DNA for the CDR3 is TGTGCCAGCAGTGAACGGCAGGGGAGTGACAATGAGCAGTTCTTC.

V usage is TRBV15 and J usage is TRBJ1-6; 9 bases map to TRBD1. The CDR3 spans 15 residues. CDR1 and CDR2 (germline): LNHNV, YYDKDF (reference sequence). The junction had 4 bases not matched to a gene; V was cut back by 3 bases and J by 7 bases. The CDR3 region has the DNA TGTGCCACCAGCAGGTCGGGACAGGGCAATTCACCCCTCCACTTT. Protein product: CATSRSGQGNSPLHF.

The table lists this clone with a count of one. This chain links TRBV3-1 (or the pseudogene TRBV3-2) with TRBJ1-2; maybe TRBD1 (5 bases). This CDR3 is built from 16 residues. V was cut by 4 bases and J by 6 bases, with 21 bases left in between. Germline CDR1 and CDR2: LGHDT and YNNKEL (reference sequence). CDR3 sequence: CASSLRGARASNGYTF. The CDR3 nucleotides are TGTGCCAGCAGCCTAAGGGGCGCCAGGGCTTCGAATGGCTACACCTTC.